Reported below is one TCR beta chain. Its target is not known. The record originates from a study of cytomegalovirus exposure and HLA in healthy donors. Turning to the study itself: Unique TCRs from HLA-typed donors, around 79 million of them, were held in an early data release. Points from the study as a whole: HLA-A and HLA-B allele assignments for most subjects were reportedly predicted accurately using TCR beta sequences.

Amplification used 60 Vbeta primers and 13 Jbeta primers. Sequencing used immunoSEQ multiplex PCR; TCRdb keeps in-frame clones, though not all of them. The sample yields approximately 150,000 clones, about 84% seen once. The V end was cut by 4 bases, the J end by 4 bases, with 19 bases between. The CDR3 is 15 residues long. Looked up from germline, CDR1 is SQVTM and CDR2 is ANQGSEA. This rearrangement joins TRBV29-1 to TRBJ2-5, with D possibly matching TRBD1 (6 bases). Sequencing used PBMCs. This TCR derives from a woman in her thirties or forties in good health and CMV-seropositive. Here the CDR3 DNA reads TGCAGCGTTGGGGGTCCCCTAGGGGGTGGAGAGACCCAGTACTTC. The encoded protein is CSVGGPLGGGETQYF.